This T cell receptor (beta chain) was profiled in a study of response to subunit inactivated influenza vaccine. This clonotype occurred a few times. What it recognizes is unknown. The study's findings and limits: The study's authors posited that every seasonal influenza vaccination enlists few new T cells.

TCRdb passed the RT-PCR reads through MiXCR, listing each CDR3 protein once. The sample includes more than 700,000 distinct CDR3 sequences, around 21% of them seen just once. Germline lookup yields CDR1 SGHVS and CDR2 FNYEAQ. CDR3 length equals 16 residues. With 5 bases clipped from V and 15 bases from J, the junction kept 19 bases outside the gene matches. The sequence was obtained from a man between 45 and 60 years old who received an inactivated influenza vaccine. The source material was PBMCs from blood, sampled 5 to 6 days after vaccination. The chain couples TRBV7-6 to TRBJ2-1; 10 bases are shared with TRBD1. The CDR3 DNA sequence: TGTGCCAGCAGCCCCAATTCCGGGACAGGGGACGTTGTGCGGTTCTTC. Translation gives CASSPNSGTGDVVRFF.